Given below is one TCR beta chain in context. The data were taken from a study of blood T cell repertoires in COVID-19. Study at large: Both acute and convalescent COVID-19 samples were obtained from the United States, Italy and Spain. T cells, B-cell-depleted T cells, or PBMCs supplied cDNA or gDNA.

In the authors' workflow: Amplification of reference gene primers was used by the study to estimate nucleated cell counts. Libraries were prepared by immunoSEQ multiplex PCR; TCRdb keeps only in-frame clonotypes and omits some of them. The V and J calls and clone size were taken over from that table, and D and trimming were inferred from the DNA. The data contain tens of thousands of clones, about 90% of them singletons. The CDR3 runs to 16 residues. Germline CDR1 is LGHNA and CDR2 is YSLEER. Trimming shortened V by 0 bases and J by 9 bases, and 21 bases separated the two germline ends. The source of this sequence is a human donor in a cohort sampled during active COVID-19. The V and J genes are TRBV4-3 and TRBJ2-7, with D tentatively TRBD1 (5 bases). Sample: peripheral blood. The chain's CDR3 is CASSQDFRTTGSGQYF. Here the CDR3 DNA reads TGCGCCAGCAGCCAAGATTTTCGGACAACTGGTAGTGGGCAGTACTTC.